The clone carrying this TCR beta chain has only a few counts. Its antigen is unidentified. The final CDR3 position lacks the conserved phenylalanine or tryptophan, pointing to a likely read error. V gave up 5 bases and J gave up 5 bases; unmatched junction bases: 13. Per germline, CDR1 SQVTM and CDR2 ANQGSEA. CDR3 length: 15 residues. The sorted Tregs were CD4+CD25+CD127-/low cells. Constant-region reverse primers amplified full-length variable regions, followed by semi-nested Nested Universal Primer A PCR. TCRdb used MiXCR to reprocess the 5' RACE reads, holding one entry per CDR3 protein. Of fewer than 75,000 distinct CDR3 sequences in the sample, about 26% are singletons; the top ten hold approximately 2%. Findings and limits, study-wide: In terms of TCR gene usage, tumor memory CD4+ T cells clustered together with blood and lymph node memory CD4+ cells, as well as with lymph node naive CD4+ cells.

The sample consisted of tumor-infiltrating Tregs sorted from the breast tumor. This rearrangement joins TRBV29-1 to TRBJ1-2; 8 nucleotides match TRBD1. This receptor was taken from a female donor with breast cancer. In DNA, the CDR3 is TGCAGCGTTTACGGCCTCGGGACAGGACTGTATGGCTACACCGTC. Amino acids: CSVYGLGTGLYGYTV.